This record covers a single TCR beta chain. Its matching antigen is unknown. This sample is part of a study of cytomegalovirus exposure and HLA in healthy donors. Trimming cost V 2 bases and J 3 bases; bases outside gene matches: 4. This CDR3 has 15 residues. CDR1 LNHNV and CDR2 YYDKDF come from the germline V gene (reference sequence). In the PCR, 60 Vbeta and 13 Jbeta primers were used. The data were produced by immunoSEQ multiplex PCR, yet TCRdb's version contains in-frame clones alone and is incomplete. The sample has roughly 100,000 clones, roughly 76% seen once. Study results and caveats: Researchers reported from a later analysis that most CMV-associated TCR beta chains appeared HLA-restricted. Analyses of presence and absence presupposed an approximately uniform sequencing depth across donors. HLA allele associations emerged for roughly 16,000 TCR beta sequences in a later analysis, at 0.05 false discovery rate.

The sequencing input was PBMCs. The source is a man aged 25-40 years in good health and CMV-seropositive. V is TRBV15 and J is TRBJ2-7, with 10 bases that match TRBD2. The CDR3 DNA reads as TGTGCCACCAGCAGACTAGCGGGGGTAGGCTACGAGCAGTACTTC. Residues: CATSRLAGVGYEQYF.